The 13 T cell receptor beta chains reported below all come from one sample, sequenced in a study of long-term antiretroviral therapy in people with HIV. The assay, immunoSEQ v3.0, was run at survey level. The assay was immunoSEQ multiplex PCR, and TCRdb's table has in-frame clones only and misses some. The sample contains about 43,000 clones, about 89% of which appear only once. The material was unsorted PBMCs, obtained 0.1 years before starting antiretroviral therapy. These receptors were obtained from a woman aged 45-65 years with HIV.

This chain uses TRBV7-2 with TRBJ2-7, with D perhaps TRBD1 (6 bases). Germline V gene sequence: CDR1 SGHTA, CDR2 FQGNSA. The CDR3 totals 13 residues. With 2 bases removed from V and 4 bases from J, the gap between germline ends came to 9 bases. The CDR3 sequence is CASSLRTVYEQYF. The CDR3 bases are TGTGCCAGCAGCTTAAGGACAGTTTACGAGCAGTACTTC.

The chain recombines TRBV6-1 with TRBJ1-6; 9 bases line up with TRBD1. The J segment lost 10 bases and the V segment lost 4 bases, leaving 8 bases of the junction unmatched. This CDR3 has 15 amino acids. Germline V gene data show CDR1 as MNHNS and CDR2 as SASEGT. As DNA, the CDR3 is TGTGCCAGCAGTGTTGGGACAGGGCAAGAATCACCCCTCCACTTT. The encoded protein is CASSVGTGQESPLHF.

The CDR3 sequence is CASSSGQTKGGYTF. CDR3 nucleotides: TGTGCCAGCAGCTCGGGACAGACGAAGGGTGGCTACACCTTC. This sequence joins TRBV5-6 and TRBJ1-2, with 7 bases matching TRBD1. Germline CDR1 reads SGHDT; CDR2 reads YYEEEE. The V gene end was trimmed by 3 bases and the J gene end by 7 bases; junction bases not matched to a gene: 9. This CDR3 contains 14 residues. Combining the CDR3 with reference TRBV5-6 and TRBJ1-2 gives the whole variable domain DAGVTQSPTHLIKTRGQQVTLRCSPKSGHDTVSWYQQALGQGPQFIFQYYEEEERQRGNFPDRFSGHQFPNYSSELNVNALLLGDSALYLCASSSGQTKGGYTFGSGTRLTVV.

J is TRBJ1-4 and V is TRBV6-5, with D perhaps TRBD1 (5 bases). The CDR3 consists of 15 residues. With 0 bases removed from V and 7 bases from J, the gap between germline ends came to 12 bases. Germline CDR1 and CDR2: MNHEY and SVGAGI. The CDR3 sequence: CASSYSAGMGEKLFF. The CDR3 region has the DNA TGTGCCAGCAGTTACTCGGCAGGGATGGGTGAAAAACTGTTTTTT.

This CDR3 is CASSGYRGQETQYF. The CDR3 bases are TGTGCCAGCAGCGGGTACAGAGGGCAAGAGACCCAGTACTTC. The chain carries TRBV7-2 and TRBJ2-5; D might be TRBD2 (5 bases). Per germline, CDR1 SGHTA and CDR2 FQGNSA. The CDR3 has 14 amino acids. The V end was cut by 5 bases, the J end by 2 bases, with 12 bases between.

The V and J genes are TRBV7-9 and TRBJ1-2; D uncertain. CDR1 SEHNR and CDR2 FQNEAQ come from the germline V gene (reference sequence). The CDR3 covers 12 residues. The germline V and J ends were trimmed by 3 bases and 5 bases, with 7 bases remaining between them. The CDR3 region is CASSFGPYGYTF. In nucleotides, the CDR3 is TGTGCCAGCAGCTTTGGCCCTTATGGCTACACCTTC.

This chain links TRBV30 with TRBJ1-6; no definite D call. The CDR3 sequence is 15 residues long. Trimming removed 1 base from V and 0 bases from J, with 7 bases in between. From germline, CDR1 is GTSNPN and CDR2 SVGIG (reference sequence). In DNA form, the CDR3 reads TGTGCCTGGAGTGCCCGCCGCTCCTATAATTCACCCCTCCACTTT. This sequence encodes CAWSARRSYNSPLHF.

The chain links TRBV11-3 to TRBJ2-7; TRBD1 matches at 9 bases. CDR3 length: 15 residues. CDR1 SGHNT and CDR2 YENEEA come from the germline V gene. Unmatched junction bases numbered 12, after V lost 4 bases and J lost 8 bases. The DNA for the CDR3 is TGTGCCAGCAGCTGGACGCCGGGACAGGGTGGCCAGCAGTACTTC. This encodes CASSWTPGQGGQQYF.

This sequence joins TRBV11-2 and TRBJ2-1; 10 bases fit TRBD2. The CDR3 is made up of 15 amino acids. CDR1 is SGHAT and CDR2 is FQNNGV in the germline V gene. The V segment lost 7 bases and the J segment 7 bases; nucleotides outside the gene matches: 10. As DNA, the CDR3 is TGTGCCAGCATCAAAGTAGCGGGGGGTCGGAATGAGCAGTTCTTC. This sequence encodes CASIKVAGGRNEQFF. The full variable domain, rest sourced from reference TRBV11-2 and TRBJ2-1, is EAGVAQSPRYKIIEKRQSVAFWCNPISGHATLYWYQQILGQGPKLLIQFQNNGVVDDSQLPKDRFSAERLKGVDSTLKIQPAKLEDSAVYLCASIKVAGGRNEQFFGPGTRLTVL.

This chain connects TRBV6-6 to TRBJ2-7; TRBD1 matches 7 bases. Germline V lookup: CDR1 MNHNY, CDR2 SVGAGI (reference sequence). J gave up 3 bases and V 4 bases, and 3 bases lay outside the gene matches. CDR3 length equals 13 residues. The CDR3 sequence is CASSSGQVYEQYF. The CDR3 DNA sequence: TGTGCCAGCAGTTCCGGACAGGTCTACGAGCAGTACTTC.

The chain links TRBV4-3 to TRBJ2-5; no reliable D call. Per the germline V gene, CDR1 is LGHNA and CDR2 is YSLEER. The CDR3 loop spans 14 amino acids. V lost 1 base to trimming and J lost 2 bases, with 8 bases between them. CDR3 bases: TGCGCCAGCAGCCAAGTAGAGCCACAAGAGACCCAGTACTTC. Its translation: CASSQVEPQETQYF.

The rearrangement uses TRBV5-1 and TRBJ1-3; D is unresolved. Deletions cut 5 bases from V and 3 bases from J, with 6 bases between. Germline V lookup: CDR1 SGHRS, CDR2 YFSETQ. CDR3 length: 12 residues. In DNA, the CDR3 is TGCGCCAGCAGTGAGAGTGGAAACACCATATATTTT. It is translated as CASSESGNTIYF. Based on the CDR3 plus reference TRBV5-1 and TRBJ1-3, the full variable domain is KAGVTQTPRYLIKTRGQQVTLSCSPISGHRSVSWYQQTPGQGLQFLFEYFSETQRNKGNFPGRFSGRQFSNSRSEMNVSTLELGDSALYLCASSESGNTIYFGEGSWLTVV.

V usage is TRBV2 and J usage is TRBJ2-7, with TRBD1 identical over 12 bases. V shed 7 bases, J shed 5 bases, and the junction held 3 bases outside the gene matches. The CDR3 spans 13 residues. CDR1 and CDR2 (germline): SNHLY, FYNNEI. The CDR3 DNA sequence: TGTGCCAGCACCGGGACAGGGGGCCACGAGCAGTACTTC. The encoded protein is CASTGTGGHEQYF.